This TCR beta chain was retrieved from a study of early T cells in non-severe SARS-CoV-2 infection. Overall study context: From unsorted whole blood, bulk RNA was sequenced, and the chains remained unpaired.

This clonotype was recorded many times. Antigen unknown. With 3 bases removed from V and 5 bases from J, the gap between germline ends came to 8 bases. The germline V gene encodes CDR1 SNHLY and CDR2 FYNNEI. The CDR3 sequence is 13 residues long. The TCR library protocol attached unique molecular identifiers to the individual cDNA molecules. TCRdb recomputed calls from the 5' RACE reads with MiXCR, one row per CDR3 protein. The sample lists 45,000 to 60,000 distinct CDR3 sequences; under 11% were seen once. Overall study results and limits: Sequences matched to VDJdb favored anti-spike CD8 responses, while private and CD4 specificities were missed.

The clonotype comes from an adult who was a healthcare worker with PCR-confirmed SARS-CoV-2 infection or an uninfected control (not recorded which). The sequenced sample was whole blood. V is TRBV2 and J is TRBJ2-1; tentatively, D is TRBD2 (6 bases). The CDR3 region is CASSERTNNEQFF. Here the CDR3 DNA reads TGTGCCAGCAGTGAGAGGACTAACAATGAGCAGTTCTTC.